These 27 T cell receptor beta chains were all obtained from the same sample, sequenced in a study of T cells after yellow fever vaccination. TCRdb ran MiXCR on the 5' RACE reads and lists one entry per CDR3 protein. The repertoire holds about 500,000 distinct CDR3 sequences, with roughly a sixth as singletons. This sample comprised PBMCs, obtained about 5 days after the first yellow fever vaccination. The receptors come from a man younger than 35 who received the YFV17D yellow fever vaccine.

J is TRBJ1-2 and V is TRBV24-1, with D possibly matching TRBD1 (5 bases). This CDR3 spans 13 amino acids. V lost 2 bases and J 8 bases, leaving 11 bases between the germline ends. CDR1 is KGHDR and CDR2 is SFDVKD in the germline V gene. The CDR3 reads CATSDSRRGGYTF. The CDR3 coding sequence is TGTGCCACCAGTGATTCCCGACGGGGCGGCTACACCTTC.

This clonotype showed up just a few times. The rearrangement links TRBV7-8 to TRBJ2-7, with TRBD1 as a possible D gene (6 bases). There are 14 residues in the CDR3. Trimming stripped 5 bases from V and 7 bases from J, with 18 bases between. The germline CDR1 and CDR2 sequences are SGHVS and FQNEAQ. The CDR3 reads CASSQSPAQGEQYV. The DNA for the CDR3 is TGTGCCAGCAGCCAAAGTCCCGCGCAGGGGGAGCAGTACGTC.

The chain links TRBV4-3 to TRBJ2-5; D is uncertain. Germline CDR1 LGHNA, CDR2 YSLEER. This CDR3 is 14 amino acids long. Trimming removed 0 bases from V and 4 bases from J, with 9 bases in between. In nucleotides, the CDR3 is TGCGCCAGCAGCCAAGATATGAGCCCAGAGACCCAGTACTTC. Translating gives CASSQDMSPETQYF.

This chain uses TRBV6-6 with TRBJ2-1; D gene unclear. The ends were cut back, 5 bases at V and 14 bases at J, with 19 bases in the middle. The CDR3 covers 13 residues. Germline V gene data show CDR1 as MNHNY and CDR2 as SVGAGI (reference sequence). The CDR3 DNA is TGTGCCAGCAGTCCTCCCTCTCTAGTGTTAGAGTTCTTC. This gives the protein CASSPPSLVLEFF.

This clonotype has only a few counts. The rearrangement joins TRBV27 to TRBJ1-6; unclear D gene. CDR1 is MNHEY and CDR2 is SMNVEV in the germline V gene (reference sequence). Trimming pared 3 bases from V and 9 bases from J, leaving 12 bases between. This CDR3 spans 14 amino acids. The CDR3 bases are TGTGCCAGCAGTTTGACGGGTAGAATTTCACCCCTCCACTTT. It is translated as CASSLTGRISPLHF.

This clonotype has only a few counts. The chain employs TRBV5-1 and TRBJ2-3; D remains unclear. This CDR3 has 14 amino acids. Germline V gene data show CDR1 as SGHRS and CDR2 as YFSETQ. The V and J ends lost 0 bases and 5 bases respectively, with 10 bases between them. CDR3 DNA sequence: TGCGCCAGCAGCTTGGGTGTGCAAGGAGATACGCAGTATTTT. This gives the protein CASSLGVQGDTQYF. The whole variable domain, remainder taken from reference TRBV5-1 and TRBJ2-3, is KAGVTQTPRYLIKTRGQQVTLSCSPISGHRSVSWYQQTPGQGLQFLFEYFSETQRNKGNFPGRFSGRQFSNSRSEMNVSTLELGDSALYLCASSLGVQGDTQYFGPGTRLTVL.

This chain connects TRBV20-1 to TRBJ2-7; TRBD2 matches 7 bases. The CDR3 has 16 residues. Germline V gene lookup returns CDR1 DFQATT and CDR2 SNEGSKA (reference sequence). With V trimmed by 3 bases and J by 9 bases, 20 bases remained unmatched. CDR3 region: CSARVDSAGQAPRQYV. The CDR3 coding sequence is TGCAGTGCTAGGGTTGACTCAGCGGGGCAGGCTCCGAGGCAGTACGTC.

J is TRBJ2-7 and V is TRBV2, with a possible D match to TRBD2 (5 bases). The CDR3 runs 13 residues. V lost 4 bases and J 2 bases, leaving 9 bases between the germline ends. Germline V gene lookup returns CDR1 SNHLY and CDR2 FYNNEI. Here the CDR3 reads CASSAEGAYEQYF. CDR3 in DNA: TGTGCCAGCAGTGCCGAGGGTGCCTACGAGCAGTACTTC.

There are a few counts of this clonotype. The chain couples TRBV4-2 to TRBJ2-5; the D is unclear. There are 13 residues in the CDR3. V lost 0 bases and J lost 1, with 3 bases in between. Germline V CDR1 and CDR2: LGHNA, YNFKEQ. CDR3 residues: CASSQDPQETQYF. As DNA, the CDR3 is TGTGCCAGCAGCCAAGATCCCCAAGAGACCCAGTACTTC.

In its sample, this clonotype was seen many times. The chain combines TRBV4-1 with TRBJ2-7; maybe TRBD1 (6 bases). Germline CDR1 reads MGHRA; CDR2 reads YSYEKL. V gave up 0 bases and J gave up 4 bases, with 13 bases separating them. The CDR3 is made up of 15 amino acids. The CDR3 nucleotides read TGCGCCAGCAGCCAAGATTTGGGGGCTATGTACGAGCAGTACTTC. Translating it yields CASSQDLGAMYEQYF.

Only one count was recorded for this clonotype. The V and J genes are TRBV4-2 and TRBJ2-6; D ambiguous. This CDR3 is built from 15 residues. CDR1 and CDR2 from the germline V gene are LGHNA and YNFKEQ. Trimming took off 4 bases at V and 0 bases at J, with 7 bases between the two ends. The CDR3 DNA is TGTGCCAGCAGCCGACGGTTCTCTGGGGCCAACGTCCTGACTTTC. As protein: CASSRRFSGANVLTF.

A few counts support this clonotype. This chain uses TRBV4-3 with TRBJ2-3; 9 bases line up with TRBD2. V gave up 3 bases and J gave up 4 bases; unmatched junction bases: 5. CDR1 is LGHNA and CDR2 is YSLEER in the germline V gene. The CDR3 has 15 residues. The CDR3 sequence: CASSQGGGAPDTQYF. For the CDR3, the DNA is TGCGCCAGCAGCCAGGGCGGGGGGGCCCCAGATACGCAGTATTTT.

The chain couples TRBV7-2 to TRBJ1-1; D remains ambiguous. This CDR3 region has 15 residues. V gave up 1 base and J gave up 1 base, with 10 bases separating them. Germline CDR1 SGHTA, CDR2 FQGNSA. CDR3 bases: TGTGCCAGCAGCTTAGTAGCAGCACAGAACACTGAAGCTTTCTTT. Its protein product is CASSLVAAQNTEAFF.

The rearrangement links TRBV5-1 to TRBJ2-1; 9 nucleotides match TRBD2. Germline CDR1 SGHRS, CDR2 YFSETQ. V lost 1 base, J lost 6 bases, and 5 bases stayed unmatched. CDR3 length equals 15 residues. The CDR3 DNA reads as TGCGCCAGCAGCTTGTCGGCGGGGGGGCGCAATGAGCAGTTCTTC. Protein: CASSLSAGGRNEQFF. Filled out from reference TRBV5-1 and TRBJ2-1, the complete variable domain reads KAGVTQTPRYLIKTRGQQVTLSCSPISGHRSVSWYQQTPGQGLQFLFEYFSETQRNKGNFPGRFSGRQFSNSRSEMNVSTLELGDSALYLCASSLSAGGRNEQFFGPGTRLTVL.

Many counts were recorded for this clonotype. The chain has TRBV20-1 and TRBJ1-5; D ambiguous. This CDR3 region has 13 residues. The germline V gene encodes CDR1 DFQATT and CDR2 SNEGSKA (reference sequence). Trimming took 3 bases from V and 7 from J, leaving 13 bases between them. The CDR3 is CSASHSPKQPQHF. CDR3 DNA: TGCAGTGCTAGCCATAGCCCTAAGCAGCCCCAGCATTTT.

The V gene is TRBV20-1, the J gene TRBJ1-6; D is unresolved. CDR1 is DFQATT, CDR2 SNEGSKA, per germline (reference sequence). The V gene lost 1 base and the J gene lost 10 bases, with 17 bases spanning the gap. The CDR3 runs to 15 residues. CDR3 loop: CSARGSPVAGSPLHF. The CDR3 DNA reads as TGCAGTGCTAGAGGTAGCCCCGTTGCGGGGTCACCCCTCCACTTT.

This sequence joins TRBV12-3 or TRBV12-4 and TRBJ2-1; D unclear. Trimming left V 7 bases short and J 9 bases short, with 13 bases between. CDR3 length: 12 residues. Here the CDR3 DNA reads TGTGCCAGCACCTGGACCGGTGCTGAGCAGTTCTTC. Residues: CASTWTGAEQFF.

At least ten counts were recorded for this clonotype. V usage is TRBV27 and J usage is TRBJ2-5; D call uncertain. The CDR3 is 14 amino acids. Germline V gene sequence: CDR1 MNHEY, CDR2 SMNVEV (reference sequence). The V and J ends lost 3 bases and 0 bases respectively, with 8 bases between them. CDR3 nucleotides: TGTGCCAGCAGTTTCTTGGGAAACCAAGAGACCCAGTACTTC. Its translation is CASSFLGNQETQYF.

This clonotype occurred a few times. The V gene is TRBV5-1, the J gene TRBJ2-3; TRBD2 aligns across 10 bases. This CDR3 region has 16 residues. Per the germline V gene, CDR1 is SGHRS and CDR2 is YFSETQ. The V and J ends lost 1 base and 1 base, in that order; junction bases with no gene match: 3. The DNA for the CDR3 is TGCGCCAGCAGCTTGACAACTAGCGGGGGCACAGATACGCAGTATTTT. It codes for CASSLTTSGGTDTQYF.

This clonotype was seen more than once but under ten times. The genes are TRBV5-1 and TRBJ1-1, with TRBD1 matching over 9 bases. Germline V gene data show CDR1 as SGHRS and CDR2 as YFSETQ. The CDR3 is 14 residues long. Germline trimming cut 3 bases from V and 7 bases from J; bases unmatched to any gene: 7. The CDR3 is CASSSTGGLNEAFF. The CDR3 region has the DNA TGCGCCAGCAGCTCGACAGGGGGTCTGAATGAAGCTTTCTTT.

This clonotype was observed a few times. The V call is TRBV20-1, the J call TRBJ2-5; tentatively, D is TRBD1 or TRBD2 (5 bases each). There are 12 residues in the CDR3. Germline V gives CDR1 DFQATT, CDR2 SNEGSKA (reference sequence). The germline V and J ends were trimmed by 5 bases and 2 bases, with 9 bases remaining between them. CDR3 sequence (DNA): TGCAGTGCTGGGACGGTACAAGAGACCCAGTACTTC. This codes for CSAGTVQETQYF.

V usage is TRBV7-2 and J usage is TRBJ2-5, with TRBD1 matching over 8 bases. The CDR3 is 22 residues long. V gave up 2 bases and J gave up 1 base; unmatched junction bases: 24. CDR1 SGHTA and CDR2 FQGNSA come from the germline V gene. CDR3 loop: CASSLFATNRDRLNGGQETQYF. DNA for the CDR3: TGTGCCAGCAGCTTATTCGCGACGAACCGGGACAGGCTAAACGGGGGCCAAGAGACCCAGTACTTC.

This clonotype was seen only a few times. The CDR3 spells CASSQAPTGMGEQYF. The CDR3 DNA sequence: TGCGCCAGCAGCCAAGCGCCTACAGGGATGGGCGAGCAGTACTTC. This chain joins TRBV4-1 and TRBJ2-7; tentative D call: TRBD1 (6 bases). There are 15 residues in the CDR3. CDR1 is MGHRA, CDR2 YSYEKL, per germline. Trimming pared 1 base from V and 6 bases from J, leaving 16 bases between.

This clonotype appeared a single time. The V call is TRBV7-2, the J call TRBJ2-7; 8 positions match TRBD1. The CDR3 loop spans 15 amino acids. Per the germline V gene, CDR1 is SGHTA and CDR2 is FQGNSA. V shed 6 bases and J 4 bases; nucleotides not matched to a gene: 11. CDR3 sequence reads: CASSFDRGEMYEQYV. The CDR3 bases are TGTGCCAGCAGTTTCGACAGGGGTGAAATGTACGAGCAGTACGTC.

This clonotype was seen more than once but under ten times. The chain uses TRBV12-3 or TRBV12-4 and TRBJ1-2; 7 bases agree with TRBD1. The V and J ends lost 6 bases and 3 bases, in that order; junction bases with no gene match: 13. The length of the CDR3 is 16 residues. CDR3 nucleotide sequence: TGTGCCAGCAGCTATAAGACCGGGACAGTTCACTATGGCTACACCTTC. This codes for CASSYKTGTVHYGYTF.

V usage is TRBV6-1 and J usage is TRBJ2-1, with 8 bases fitting TRBD1. The CDR3 totals 15 residues. J was trimmed by 7 bases and V by 6 bases; bases with no gene match: 11. The germline V gene encodes CDR1 MNHNS and CDR2 SASEGT. The CDR3 reads CASRPTGATRNEQFF. The CDR3 DNA is TGTGCCAGCAGGCCGACAGGGGCGACTCGAAATGAGCAGTTCTTC.

This clonotype was counted a few times. V usage is TRBV4-1 and J usage is TRBJ1-1, with 9 bases fitting TRBD1. This CDR3 region has 16 residues. Germline lookup yields CDR1 MGHRA and CDR2 YSYEKL. The junction had 9 bases not matched to a gene; V was cut back by 4 bases and J by 3 bases. In DNA form, the CDR3 reads TGCGCCAGCAGCCGCAAGACAGGGGGATATCACACTGAAGCTTTCTTT. Translated, it gives CASSRKTGGYHTEAFF.